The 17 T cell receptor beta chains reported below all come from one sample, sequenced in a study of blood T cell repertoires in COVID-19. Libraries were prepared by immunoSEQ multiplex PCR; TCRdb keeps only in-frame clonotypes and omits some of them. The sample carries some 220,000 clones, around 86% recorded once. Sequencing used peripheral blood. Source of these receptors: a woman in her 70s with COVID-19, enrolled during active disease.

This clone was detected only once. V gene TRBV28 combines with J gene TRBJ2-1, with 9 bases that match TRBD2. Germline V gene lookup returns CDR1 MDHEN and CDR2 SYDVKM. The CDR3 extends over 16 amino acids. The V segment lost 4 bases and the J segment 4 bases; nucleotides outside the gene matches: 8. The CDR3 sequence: CASSSPGGRGYNEQFF. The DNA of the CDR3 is TGTGCCAGCAGTTCCCCCGGCGGGAGGGGGTACAATGAGCAGTTCTTC.

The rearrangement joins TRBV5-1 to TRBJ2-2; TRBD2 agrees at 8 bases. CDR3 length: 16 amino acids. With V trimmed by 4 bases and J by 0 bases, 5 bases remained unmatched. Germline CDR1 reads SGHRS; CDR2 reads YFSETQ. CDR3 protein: CASSKIAGPNTGELFF. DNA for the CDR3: TGCGCCAGCAGCAAAATAGCGGGACCGAACACCGGGGAGCTGTTTTTT.

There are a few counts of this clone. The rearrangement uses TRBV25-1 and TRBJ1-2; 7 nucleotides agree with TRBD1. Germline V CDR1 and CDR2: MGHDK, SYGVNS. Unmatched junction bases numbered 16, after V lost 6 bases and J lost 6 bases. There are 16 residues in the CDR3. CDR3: CASRPDRGLGQDGYTF. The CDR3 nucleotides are TGTGCCAGCAGGCCAGATAGGGGTCTTGGACAGGATGGCTACACCTTC.

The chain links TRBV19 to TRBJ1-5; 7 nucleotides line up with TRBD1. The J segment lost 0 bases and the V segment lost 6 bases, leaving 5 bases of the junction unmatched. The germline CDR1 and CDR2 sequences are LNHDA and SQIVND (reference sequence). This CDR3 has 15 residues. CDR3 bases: TGTGCCAGTAGGGCGACAGGGACTAGCAATCAGCCCCAGCATTTT. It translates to CASRATGTSNQPQHF.

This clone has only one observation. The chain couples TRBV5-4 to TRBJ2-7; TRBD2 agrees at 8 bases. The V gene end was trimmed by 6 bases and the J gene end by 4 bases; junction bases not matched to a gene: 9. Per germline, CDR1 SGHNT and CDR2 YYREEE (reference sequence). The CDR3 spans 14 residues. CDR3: CASNPGGVGYEQYF. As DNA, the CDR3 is TGTGCCAGCAACCCGGGAGGGGTGGGTTACGAGCAGTACTTC.

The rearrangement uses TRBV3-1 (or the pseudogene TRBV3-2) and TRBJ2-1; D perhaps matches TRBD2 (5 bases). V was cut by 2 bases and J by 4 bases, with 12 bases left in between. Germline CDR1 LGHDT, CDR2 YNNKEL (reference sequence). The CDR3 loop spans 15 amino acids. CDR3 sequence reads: CASSQFPADYNEQFF. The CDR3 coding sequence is TGTGCCAGCAGCCAATTCCCAGCGGATTACAATGAGCAGTTCTTC.

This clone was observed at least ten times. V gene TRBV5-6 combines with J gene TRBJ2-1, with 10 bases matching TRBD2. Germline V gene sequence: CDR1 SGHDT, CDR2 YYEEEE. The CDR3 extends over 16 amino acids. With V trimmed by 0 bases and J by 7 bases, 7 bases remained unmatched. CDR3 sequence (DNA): TGTGCCAGCAGCTTGGTGGCCAGCGGGAGGGTGAATGAGCAGTTCTTC. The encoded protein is CASSLVASGRVNEQFF.

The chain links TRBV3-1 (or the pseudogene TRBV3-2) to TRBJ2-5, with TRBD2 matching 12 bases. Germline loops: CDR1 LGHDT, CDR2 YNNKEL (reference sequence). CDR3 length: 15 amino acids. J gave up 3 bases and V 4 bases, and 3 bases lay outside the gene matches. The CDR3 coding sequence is TGTGCCAGCAGCCGTCGACTAGCGGGAGAAGAGACCCAGTACTTC. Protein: CASSRRLAGEETQYF.

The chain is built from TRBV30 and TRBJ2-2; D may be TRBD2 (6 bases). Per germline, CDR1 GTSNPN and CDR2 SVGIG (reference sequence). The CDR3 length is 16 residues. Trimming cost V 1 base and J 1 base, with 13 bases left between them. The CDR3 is CAWSESGGWNTGELFF. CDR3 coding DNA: TGTGCCTGGAGTGAAAGTGGGGGGTGGAACACCGGGGAGCTGTTTTTT.

The CDR3 loop reads CASSLGVAVSYEQYF. The DNA for the CDR3 is TGTGCCAGCAGCTTAGGAGTAGCGGTCTCCTACGAGCAGTACTTC. The chain recombines TRBV7-2 with TRBJ2-7, with D possibly TRBD2 on 6 matching bases. V was trimmed by 1 base and J by 0 bases, leaving 10 bases between them. CDR1 is SGHTA and CDR2 is FQGNSA in the germline V gene. The CDR3 has 15 amino acids.

The CDR3 DNA sequence: TGTGCCAGCTCAAGGGGACAGGGATCAACGGGCTACGAGCAGTACTTC. Its translation is CASSRGQGSTGYEQYF. The rearrangement links TRBV18 to TRBJ2-7; 9 nucleotides align to TRBD1. Germline V gene sequence: CDR1 KGHSH, CDR2 LQKENI. The CDR3 is 16 amino acids. Trimming took 5 bases from V and 3 from J; bases not matched to a gene: 11.

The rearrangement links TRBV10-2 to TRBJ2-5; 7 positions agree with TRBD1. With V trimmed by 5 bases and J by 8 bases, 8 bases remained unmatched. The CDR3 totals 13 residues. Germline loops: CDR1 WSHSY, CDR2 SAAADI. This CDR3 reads CASSNSYRGTQYF. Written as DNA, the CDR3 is TGCGCCAGCAGTAATTCTTACAGGGGAACCCAGTACTTC.

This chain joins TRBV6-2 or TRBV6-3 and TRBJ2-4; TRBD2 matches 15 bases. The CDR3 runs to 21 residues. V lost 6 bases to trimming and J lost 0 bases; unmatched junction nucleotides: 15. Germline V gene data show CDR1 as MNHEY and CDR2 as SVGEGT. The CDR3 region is CASSPSKGLAGGSKAKNIQYF. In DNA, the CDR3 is TGTGCCAGCAGCCCTTCGAAAGGACTAGCGGGAGGGTCTAAAGCCAAAAACATTCAGTACTTC.

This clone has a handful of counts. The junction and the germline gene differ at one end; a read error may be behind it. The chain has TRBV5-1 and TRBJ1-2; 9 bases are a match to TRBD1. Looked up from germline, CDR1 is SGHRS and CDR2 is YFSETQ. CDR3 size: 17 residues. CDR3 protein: CASSLVPGQGGGYGYTF. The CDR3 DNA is TGCGCCAGCAGTTTGGTCCCGGGACAGGGAGGAGGATATGGCTACACCTTC.

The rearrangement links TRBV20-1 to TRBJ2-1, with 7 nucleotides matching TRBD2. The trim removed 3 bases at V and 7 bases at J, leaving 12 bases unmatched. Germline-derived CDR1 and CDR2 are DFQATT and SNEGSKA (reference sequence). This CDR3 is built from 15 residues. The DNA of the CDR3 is TGCAGTGCTAGTCGCCCGGAGCGGGACGATAATGAGCAGTTCTTC. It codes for CSASRPERDDNEQFF.

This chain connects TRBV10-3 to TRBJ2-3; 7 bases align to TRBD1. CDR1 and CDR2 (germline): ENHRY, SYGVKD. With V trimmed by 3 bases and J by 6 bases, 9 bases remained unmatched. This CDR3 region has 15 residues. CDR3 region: CAISDGTAQRDTQYF. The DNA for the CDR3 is TGTGCCATCAGTGACGGGACAGCCCAGCGGGATACGCAGTATTTT.

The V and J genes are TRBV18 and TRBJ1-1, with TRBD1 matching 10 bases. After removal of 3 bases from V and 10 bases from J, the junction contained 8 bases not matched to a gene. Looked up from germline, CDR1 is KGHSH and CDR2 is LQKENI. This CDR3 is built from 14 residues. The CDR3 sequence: CASSPSSGQGLAFF. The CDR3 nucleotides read TGTGCCAGCTCACCGTCGTCGGGACAGGGGTTAGCTTTCTTT. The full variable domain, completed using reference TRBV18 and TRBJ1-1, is NAGVMQNPRHLVRRRGQEARLRCSPMKGHSHVYWYRQLPEEGLKFMVYLQKENIIDESGMPKERFSAEFPKEGPSILRIQQVVRGDSAAYFCASSPSSGQGLAFFGQGTRLTVV.